Presented here are 10 T cell receptor beta chains from one specimen sequenced in a study of CD8 T cells in Susac syndrome (dated by TCRdb to the late 2010s). Library prep was done by the immunoSEQ multiplex PCR assay. RNA was extracted with the RNeasy kit and roughly 0.5 to 1 ug was reverse transcribed using random hexamers. The public sequencing data were trimmed at Q25 with fastp and processed into clonotypes with MiXCR by TCRdb, which kept only in-frame beta chains. When rows share a CDR3 protein, they turn into one entry using the most common DNA and genes. This sample holds 130,000 or so distinct CDR3 sequences; over 80% were observed only once. Approximately 0.51% of the sample is held by the ten biggest clonotypes. Specimen: CD8+ T cells from PBMCs. The receptors shown here come from a human donor with multiple sclerosis.

This sequence joins TRBV10-3 and TRBJ2-7; D uncertain. The CDR3 is made up of 13 amino acids. With 3 bases removed from V and 0 bases from J, the gap between germline ends came to 6 bases. Germline V gene lookup returns CDR1 ENHRY and CDR2 SYGVKD. Here the CDR3 reads CAISEGSSYEQYV. The CDR3 nucleotides are TGTGCCATCAGTGAAGGGTCCTCCTACGAGCAGTACGTC.

Remarks on this clonotype: An end of the junction does not agree with germline; a read error may underlie this. The rearrangement links TRBV7-8 to TRBJ1-1; D not certain. The CDR3 totals 13 residues. Germline loops: CDR1 SGHVS, CDR2 FQNEAQ. For the CDR3, the DNA is TGTGCCAGCAGCTTAAGGGTTCACACCGAAGCTTTCTTT. Residues: CASSLRVHTEAFF.

The chain has TRBV4-3 and TRBJ2-1; TRBD1 matches 8 bases. The CDR3 is made up of 15 amino acids. Per germline, CDR1 LGHNA and CDR2 YSLEER. With V trimmed by 5 bases and J by 6 bases, 9 bases remained unmatched. The CDR3 DNA sequence: TGCGCCAGCAGCAACAACAGGGGGAGCTTCAATGAGCAGTTCTTC. As protein: CASSNNRGSFNEQFF.

The table lists this clonotype with a few counts. V gene TRBV11-2 combines with J gene TRBJ2-1; D is possibly TRBD2 (6 bases). The germline gives CDR1 SGHAT, CDR2 FQNNGV. The V end was cut by 4 bases, the J end by 7 bases, with 23 bases between. The CDR3 covers 17 residues. Here the CDR3 DNA reads TGTGCCAGCAGCTGCTGTATCCTAGCGCAAGAGGTTAATGAGCAGTTCTTC. It is translated as CASSCCILAQEVNEQFF.

As concerns this clonotype: A junction boundary mismatches the germline segment, possibly from a read error. This chain links TRBV13 with TRBJ2-5, with unresolved D. The CDR3 sequence is 14 residues long. The germline CDR1 and CDR2 sequences are PRHDT and FYEKMQ (reference sequence). CDR3 in DNA: TGTGCCAGCAGCTTGGAAGCGAAAGGGCTGTTCATGGACTTC. This sequence encodes CASSLEAKGLFMDF.

The gene calls are TRBV10-3 and TRBJ2-5, with a possible D match to TRBD1 (6 bases). This CDR3 comprises 14 residues. Germline V gives CDR1 ENHRY, CDR2 SYGVKD. Trimming shortened V by 5 bases and J by 5 bases, and 15 bases separated the two germline ends. The CDR3 is CAISSQGVSETQYF. DNA of the CDR3: TGTGCCATCAGTTCACAGGGAGTCTCGGAGACCCAGTACTTC.

There are a few counts of this clonotype. This chain links TRBV7-9 with TRBJ1-4; D not resolved. The CDR3 runs 14 residues. Trimming removed 5 bases at V and 5 bases at J, with 12 bases between. Germline V gives CDR1 SEHNR, CDR2 FQNEAQ (reference sequence). The CDR3 protein is CASSPRGMNEKLFF. Here the CDR3 DNA reads TGTGCCAGCAGCCCCCGCGGGATGAATGAAAAACTGTTTTTT.

This clonotype was picked up a small number of times. J is TRBJ2-1 and V is TRBV20-1; D unresolved. V lost 0 bases, J lost 7 bases, and 16 bases lay in between. Germline V gene data show CDR1 as DFQATT and CDR2 as SNEGSKA (reference sequence). The length of the CDR3 is 15 residues. The CDR3 loop is CSAREGLSVGNEQFF. The DNA of the CDR3 is TGCAGTGCTAGAGAGGGCCTCAGTGTGGGTAATGAGCAGTTCTTC.

The chain recombines TRBV5-4 with TRBJ1-1, with D uncertain. Deletions cut 2 bases from V and 6 bases from J, with 14 bases between. Germline CDR1 SGHNT, CDR2 YYREEE (reference sequence). This CDR3 contains 14 residues. The CDR3 coding sequence is TGTGCCAGCAGCTTCCACGGACCGACCTCTGAAGCTTTCTTT. Translation: CASSFHGPTSEAFF.

The V and J genes are TRBV20-1 and TRBJ2-1; D may be TRBD2 (6 bases). This CDR3 contains 17 residues. Per germline, CDR1 DFQATT and CDR2 SNEGSKA (reference sequence). V dropped 0 bases and J dropped 0 bases, with 15 bases sitting between them. CDR3 loop: CSARDYGAGSSYNEQFF. The CDR3 nucleotides are TGCAGTGCTAGAGATTACGGAGCGGGTAGCTCCTACAATGAGCAGTTCTTC.